This T cell receptor (beta chain) comes out of a study of cytomegalovirus exposure and HLA in healthy donors. As for the study in general: Of more than 350 genotyped donors, around 76% clustered with self-reported Caucasian donors.

As for this clone: The antigen remains undetermined.

The CDR3 contains 15 residues. The germline CDR1 and CDR2 sequences are MNHEY and SVGAGI. With V trimmed by 4 bases and J by 0 bases, 3 bases remained unmatched. Study outcomes and limitations: The authors enumerated some 170 TCR beta chains as linked to cytomegalovirus. TCR beta sequences reportedly predicted the HLA-A and HLA-B alleles of most subjects accurately. More clonal expansion characterized HLA-associated TCR beta chains than equally common others in a later analysis.

PCR primers comprised 60 Vbeta and 13 Jbeta primers. Libraries were prepared by immunoSEQ multiplex PCR; TCRdb keeps only in-frame clonotypes and omits some of them. The table includes about 160,000 clones, about 77% detected once. The V call is TRBV6-5, the J call TRBJ2-7, with 10 nucleotides matching TRBD1. This TCR came from a man under 40 in good health and CMV-seronegative. Sequenced sample: PBMCs. CDR3 protein: CASSSRQGASYEQYF. DNA for the CDR3: TGTGCCAGCAGTTCCAGACAGGGGGCCTCCTACGAGCAGTACTTC.